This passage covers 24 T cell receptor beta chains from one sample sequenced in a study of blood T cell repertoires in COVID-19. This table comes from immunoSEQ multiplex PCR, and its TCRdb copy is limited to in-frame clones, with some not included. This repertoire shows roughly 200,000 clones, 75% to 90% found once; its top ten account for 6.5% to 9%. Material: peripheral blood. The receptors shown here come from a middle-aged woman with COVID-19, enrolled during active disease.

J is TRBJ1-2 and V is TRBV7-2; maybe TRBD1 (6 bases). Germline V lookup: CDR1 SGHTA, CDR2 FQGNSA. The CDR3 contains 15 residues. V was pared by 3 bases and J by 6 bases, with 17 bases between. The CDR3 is CASSFRQYRVHGYTF. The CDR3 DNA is TGTGCCAGCAGCTTTAGGCAATACAGGGTTCATGGCTACACCTTC.

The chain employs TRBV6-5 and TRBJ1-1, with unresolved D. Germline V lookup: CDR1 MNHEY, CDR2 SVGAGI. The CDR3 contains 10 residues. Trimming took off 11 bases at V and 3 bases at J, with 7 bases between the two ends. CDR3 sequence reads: CADGDTEAFF. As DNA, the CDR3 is TGTGCCGACGGGGACACTGAAGCTTTCTTT.

The CDR3: CASSYSTGKRNTEAFF. CDR3 DNA sequence: TGTGCCAGCAGTTACTCCACAGGGAAACGGAACACTGAAGCTTTCTTT. This chain joins TRBV6-5 and TRBJ1-1; TRBD1 is a possible D gene (6 bases). The CDR3 covers 16 residues. The V gene's germline CDR1 is MNHEY and CDR2 SVGAGI. The V gene lost 0 bases and the J gene lost 1 base, with 12 bases spanning the gap.

The CDR3 DNA is TGTGCCAGCACACGGACAGGGGGCGCGAGTGGGGAGACCCAGTACTTC. This translates into CASTRTGGASGETQYF. The V and J genes are TRBV5-6 and TRBJ2-5; TRBD1 matches 11 bases. There are 16 residues in the CDR3. Trimming removed 6 bases from V and 5 bases from J; junction bases left unmatched: 12. Germline V gene lookup returns CDR1 SGHDT and CDR2 YYEEEE.

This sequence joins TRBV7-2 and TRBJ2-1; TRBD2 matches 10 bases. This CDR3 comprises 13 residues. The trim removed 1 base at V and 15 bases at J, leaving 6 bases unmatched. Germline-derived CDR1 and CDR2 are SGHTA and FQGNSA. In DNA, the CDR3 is TGTGCCAGCAGCTTAGGTGGGCTAGCGGGAGTGTTCTTC. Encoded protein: CASSLGGLAGVFF.

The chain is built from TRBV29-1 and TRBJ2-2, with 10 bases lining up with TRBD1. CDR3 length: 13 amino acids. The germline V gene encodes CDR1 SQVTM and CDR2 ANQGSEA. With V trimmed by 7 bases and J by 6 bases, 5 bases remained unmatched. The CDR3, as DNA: TGCAGCGGGGTGACAGGGGGCGCCGGGGAGCTGTTTTTT. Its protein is CSGVTGGAGELFF.

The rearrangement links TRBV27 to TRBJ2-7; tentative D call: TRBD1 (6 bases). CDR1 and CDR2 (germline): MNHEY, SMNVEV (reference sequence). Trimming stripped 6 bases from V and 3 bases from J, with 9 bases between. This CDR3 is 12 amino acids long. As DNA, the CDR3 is TGTGCCAGCAGGGACAGTCGCTACGAGCAGTACTTC. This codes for CASRDSRYEQYF.

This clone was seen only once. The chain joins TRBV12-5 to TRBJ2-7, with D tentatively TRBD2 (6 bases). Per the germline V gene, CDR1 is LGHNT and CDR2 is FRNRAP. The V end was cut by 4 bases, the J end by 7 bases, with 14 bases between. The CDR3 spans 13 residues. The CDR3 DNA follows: TGTGCTAGTGGTTGGTTGGGGGGAGGTGAGCAGTACTTC. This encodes CASGWLGGGEQYF.

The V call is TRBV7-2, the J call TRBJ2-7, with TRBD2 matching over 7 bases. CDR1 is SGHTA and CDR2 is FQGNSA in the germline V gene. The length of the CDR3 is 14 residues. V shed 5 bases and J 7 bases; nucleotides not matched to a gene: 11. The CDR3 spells CASSPGLAVSEQYF. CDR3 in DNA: TGTGCCAGCAGCCCCGGGCTAGCGGTCTCTGAGCAGTACTTC. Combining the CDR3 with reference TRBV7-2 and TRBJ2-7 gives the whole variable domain GAGVSQSPSNKVTEKGKDVELRCDPISGHTALYWYRQSLGQGLEFLIYFQGNSAPDKSGLPSDRFSAERTGGSVSTLTIQRTQQEDSAVYLCASSPGLAVSEQYFGPGTRLTVT.

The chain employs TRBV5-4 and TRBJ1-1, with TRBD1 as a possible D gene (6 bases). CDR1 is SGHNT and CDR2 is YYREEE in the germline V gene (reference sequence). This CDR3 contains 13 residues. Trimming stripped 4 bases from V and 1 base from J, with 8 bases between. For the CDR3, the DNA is TGTGCCAGCAGCCCGGGACAGAACACTGAAGCTTTCTTT. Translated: CASSPGQNTEAFF.

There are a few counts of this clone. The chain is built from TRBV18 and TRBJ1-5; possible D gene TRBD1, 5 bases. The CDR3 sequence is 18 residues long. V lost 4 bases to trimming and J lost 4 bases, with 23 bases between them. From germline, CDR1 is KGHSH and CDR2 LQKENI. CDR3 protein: CASSLTLPTAGTNQPQHF. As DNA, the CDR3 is TGTGCCAGCTCACTCACCCTTCCGACAGCCGGGACTAATCAGCCCCAGCATTTT.

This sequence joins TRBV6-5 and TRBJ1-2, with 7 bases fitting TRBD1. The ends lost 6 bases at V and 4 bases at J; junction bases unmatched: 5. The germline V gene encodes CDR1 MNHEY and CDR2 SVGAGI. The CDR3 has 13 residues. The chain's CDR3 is CASSRGQTYGYTF. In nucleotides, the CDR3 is TGTGCCAGCAGCCGGGGACAGACCTATGGCTACACCTTC.

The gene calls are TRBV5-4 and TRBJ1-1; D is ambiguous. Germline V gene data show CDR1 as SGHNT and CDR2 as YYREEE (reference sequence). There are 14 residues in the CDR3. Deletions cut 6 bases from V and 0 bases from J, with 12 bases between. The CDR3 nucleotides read TGTGCCAGCACCCCCCCACTCATGAACACTGAAGCTTTCTTT. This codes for CASTPPLMNTEAFF.

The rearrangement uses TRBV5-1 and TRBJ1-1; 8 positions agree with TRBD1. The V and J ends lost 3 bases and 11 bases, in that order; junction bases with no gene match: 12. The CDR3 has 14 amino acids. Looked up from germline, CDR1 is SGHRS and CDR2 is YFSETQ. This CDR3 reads CASSSPGQGESAFF. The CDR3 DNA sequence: TGCGCCAGCAGCTCCCCCGGACAGGGAGAGAGCGCTTTCTTT.

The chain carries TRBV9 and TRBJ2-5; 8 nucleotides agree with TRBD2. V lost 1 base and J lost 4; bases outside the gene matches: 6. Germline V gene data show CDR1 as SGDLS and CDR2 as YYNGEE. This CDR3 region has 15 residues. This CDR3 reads CASSVSGGGRETQYF. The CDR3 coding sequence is TGTGCCAGCAGCGTATCTGGCGGGGGGAGAGAGACCCAGTACTTC. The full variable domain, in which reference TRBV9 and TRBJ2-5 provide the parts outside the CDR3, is DSGVTQTPKHLITATGQRVTLRCSPRSGDLSVYWYQQSLDQGLQFLIQYYNGEERAKGNILERFSAQQFPDLHSELNLSSLELGDSALYFCASSVSGGGRETQYFGPGTRLLVL.

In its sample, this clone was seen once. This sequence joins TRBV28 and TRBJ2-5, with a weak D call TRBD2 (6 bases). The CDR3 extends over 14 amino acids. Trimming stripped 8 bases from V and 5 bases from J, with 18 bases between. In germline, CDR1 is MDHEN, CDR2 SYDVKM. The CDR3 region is CASAGRLGRETQYF. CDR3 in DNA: TGTGCCAGCGCGGGGAGGCTGGGGAGGGAGACCCAGTACTTC.

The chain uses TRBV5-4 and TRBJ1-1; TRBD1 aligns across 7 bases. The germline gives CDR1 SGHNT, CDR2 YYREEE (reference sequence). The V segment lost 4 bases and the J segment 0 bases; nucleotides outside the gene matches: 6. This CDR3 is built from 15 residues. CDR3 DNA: TGTGCCAGCAGCAAAGACAGGGACTTGAACACTGAAGCTTTCTTT. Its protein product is CASSKDRDLNTEAFF. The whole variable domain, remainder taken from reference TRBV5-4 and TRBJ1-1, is ETGVTQSPTHLIKTRGQQVTLRCSSQSGHNTVSWYQQALGQGPQFIFQYYREEENGRGNFPPRFSGLQFPNYSSELNVNALELDDSALYLCASSKDRDLNTEAFFGQGTRLTVV.

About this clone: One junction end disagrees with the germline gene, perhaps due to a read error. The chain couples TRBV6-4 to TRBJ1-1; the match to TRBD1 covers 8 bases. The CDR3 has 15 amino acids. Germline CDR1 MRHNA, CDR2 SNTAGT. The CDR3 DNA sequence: TGTGCCAGCAGGGACTACAGGGGGGGGAACACTGAAGCTTTCTTT. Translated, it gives CASRDYRGGNTEAFF.

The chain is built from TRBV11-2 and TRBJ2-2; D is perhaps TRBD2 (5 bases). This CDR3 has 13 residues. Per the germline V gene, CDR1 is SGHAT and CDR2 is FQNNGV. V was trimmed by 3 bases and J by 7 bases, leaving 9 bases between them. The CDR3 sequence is CASSFSGIGELFF. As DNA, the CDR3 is TGTGCCAGCAGCTTCTCCGGGATCGGGGAGCTGTTTTTT.

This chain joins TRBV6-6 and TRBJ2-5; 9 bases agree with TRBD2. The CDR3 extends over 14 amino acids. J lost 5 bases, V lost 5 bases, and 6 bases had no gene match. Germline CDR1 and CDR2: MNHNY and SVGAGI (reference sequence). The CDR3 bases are TGTGCCAGCAGTAGTAGCGGGAGAAGGGAGACCCAGTACTTC. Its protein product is CASSSSGRRETQYF.

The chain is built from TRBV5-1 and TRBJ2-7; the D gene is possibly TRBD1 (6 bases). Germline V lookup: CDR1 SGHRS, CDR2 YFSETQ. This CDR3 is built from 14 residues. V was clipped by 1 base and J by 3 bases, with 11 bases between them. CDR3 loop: CASSLQGGSYEQYF. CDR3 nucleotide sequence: TGCGCCAGCAGCTTGCAAGGGGGAAGCTACGAGCAGTACTTC.

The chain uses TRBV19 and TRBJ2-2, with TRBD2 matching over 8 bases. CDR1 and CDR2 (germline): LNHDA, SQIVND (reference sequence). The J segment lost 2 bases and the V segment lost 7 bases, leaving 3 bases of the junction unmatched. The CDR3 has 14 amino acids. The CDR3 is CASKGLDNTGELFF. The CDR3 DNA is TGTGCCAGTAAGGGACTAGATAACACCGGGGAGCTGTTTTTT.

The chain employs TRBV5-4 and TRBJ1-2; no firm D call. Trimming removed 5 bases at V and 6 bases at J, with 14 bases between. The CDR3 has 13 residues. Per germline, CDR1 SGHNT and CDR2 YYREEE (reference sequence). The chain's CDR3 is CASSIPGNDGYTF. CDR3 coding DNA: TGTGCCAGCAGTATACCAGGAAATGATGGCTACACCTTC.

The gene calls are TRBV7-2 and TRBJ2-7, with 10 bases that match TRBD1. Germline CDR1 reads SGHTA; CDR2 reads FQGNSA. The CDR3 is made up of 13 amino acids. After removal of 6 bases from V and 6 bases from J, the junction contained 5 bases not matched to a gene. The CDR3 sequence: CASSSDRGREQYF. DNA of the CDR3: TGTGCCAGCAGTTCCGACAGGGGGCGCGAGCAGTACTTC. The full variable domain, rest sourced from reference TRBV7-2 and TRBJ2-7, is GAGVSQSPSNKVTEKGKDVELRCDPISGHTALYWYRQSLGQGLEFLIYFQGNSAPDKSGLPSDRFSAERTGGSVSTLTIQRTQQEDSAVYLCASSSDRGREQYFGPGTRLTVT.